This TCR beta chain was sequenced during a study of radiotherapy plus CTLA-4 blockade in lung cancer. About the study: Objective responses were recorded in more than 15% of patients, with disease control recorded in around 30%. General study results and limits: Subsequent to radiotherapy plus ipilimumab, tumor-derived TCR clones underwent expansion in blood. Strongest reported response predictors: early blood clone changes and post-radiation interferon-beta.

Each patient with chemo-refractory metastatic non-small-cell lung cancer was treated with focal radiation plus CTLA-4 blockade using ipilimumab. Using immunoSEQ multiplex PCR, the repertoire was profiled, and TCRdb retains in-frame clones only, with some absent. The sample contains roughly 75,000 clones, about four fifths of which appear only once. As concerns this clone: The antigen is unknown.

The CDR3 is made up of 14 amino acids. CDR1 and CDR2 from the germline V gene are SGHRS and YFSETQ. Trimming shortened V by 0 bases and J by 5 bases, and 11 bases separated the two germline ends. V is TRBV5-1 and J is TRBJ1-2; D perhaps matches TRBD1 (6 bases). The clonotype comes from a human donor with non-small cell lung cancer who had stable disease on radiotherapy plus ipilimumab. Sequences were derived from peripheral blood, sampled from a patient treated with radiotherapy plus ipilimumab. The DNA of the CDR3 is TGCGCCAGCAGCTTGGACAGGGTTGGGTATGGCTACACCTTC. Protein product: CASSLDRVGYGYTF.